The 10 T cell receptor beta chains listed next were all sequenced from one sample in a study of cytomegalovirus exposure and HLA in healthy donors. With 60 Vbeta and 13 Jbeta primers, the PCR was carried out. Profiled with immunoSEQ multiplex PCR; TCRdb holds only in-frame clones, not every one. The profile shows approximately 190,000 clones, approximately 78% of them singletons. Sequencing used PBMCs. The receptors stem from a woman between 18 and 29 years old in good health and CMV-seronegative.

The chain combines TRBV29-1 with TRBJ2-5, with 7 bases identical to TRBD1. Germline V gene data show CDR1 as SQVTM and CDR2 as ANQGSEA. The CDR3 consists of 14 residues. J lost 1 base, V lost 7 bases, and 9 bases had no gene match. The CDR3 loop is CSGSGQASQETQYF. CDR3 nucleotide sequence: TGCAGCGGCTCCGGACAGGCGTCCCAAGAGACCCAGTACTTC.

For the CDR3, the DNA is TGCGCCAGCAGCTTGGCCGGCGGGAACACTGAAGCTTTCTTT. It is translated as CASSLAGGNTEAFF. V is TRBV5-1 and J is TRBJ1-1, with D hard to call. This CDR3 has 14 residues. Trimming shortened V by 0 bases and J by 1 base, and 7 bases separated the two germline ends. Germline V gene data show CDR1 as SGHRS and CDR2 as YFSETQ.

J is TRBJ2-5 and V is TRBV27; the D is unclear. The CDR3 extends over 14 amino acids. V lost 6 bases to trimming and J lost 5 bases, with 16 bases between them. CDR1 is MNHEY and CDR2 is SMNVEV in the germline V gene (reference sequence). The CDR3 loop reads CASSPIGVLETQYF. CDR3 DNA sequence: TGTGCCAGCAGCCCAATAGGAGTATTGGAGACCCAGTACTTC.

The rearrangement joins TRBV7-9 to TRBJ1-1, with 7 bases fitting TRBD1. Germline CDR1 is SEHNR and CDR2 is FQNEAQ (reference sequence). V was clipped by 5 bases and J by 0 bases; unmatched bases: 12. The CDR3 contains 17 residues. CDR3 amino acids: CASSPAQTGVVNTEAFF. In DNA, the CDR3 is TGTGCCAGCAGCCCAGCGCAAACAGGGGTCGTGAACACTGAAGCTTTCTTT.

The chain combines TRBV2 with TRBJ2-2; 8 bases agree with TRBD1. The CDR3 extends over 14 amino acids. Germline CDR1 reads SNHLY; CDR2 reads FYNNEI. The V gene end was trimmed by 8 bases and the J gene end by 2 bases; junction bases not matched to a gene: 4. CDR3 DNA sequence: TGTGCCAGCCTCGGACAGGGTAACACCGGGGAGCTGTTTTTT. Its translation is CASLGQGNTGELFF.

The V and J genes are TRBV5-1 and TRBJ2-7, with 10 bases that match TRBD1. The CDR3 has 15 residues. V lost 4 bases to trimming and J lost 4 bases; unmatched junction nucleotides: 8. Germline-derived CDR1 and CDR2 are SGHRS and YFSETQ. The CDR3 spells CASSLGQGVLYEQYF. CDR3 DNA sequence: TGCGCCAGCAGCCTCGGACAGGGGGTTCTTTACGAGCAGTACTTC.

The chain links TRBV15 to TRBJ2-3, with TRBD2 matching 11 bases. The germline V gene encodes CDR1 LNHNV and CDR2 YYDKDF (reference sequence). CDR3 length: 18 amino acids. The V segment lost 5 bases and the J segment 5 bases; nucleotides outside the gene matches: 15. The CDR3 region has the DNA TGTGCCACCAGCTCCCGGGTGATAGCGGGAGGGCGGAAAGATACGCAGTATTTT. Residues: CATSSRVIAGGRKDTQYF.

The chain is built from TRBV18 and TRBJ2-5, with 9 bases that match TRBD2. V lost 3 bases to trimming and J lost 5 bases; unmatched junction nucleotides: 4. The CDR3 runs to 14 residues. Germline CDR1 reads KGHSH; CDR2 reads LQKENI. CDR3 sequence (DNA): TGTGCCAGCTCACCTGCGGGGGGGCTGGAGACCCAGTACTTC. Translated: CASSPAGGLETQYF.

The rearrangement joins TRBV28 to TRBJ1-4, with 7 nucleotides matching TRBD1. CDR3 length: 15 amino acids. Trimming cost V 6 bases and J 4 bases; bases outside gene matches: 8. The germline gives CDR1 MDHEN, CDR2 SYDVKM. CDR3 nucleotide sequence: TGTGCCAGCAGGACAGGGAGTCGGAATAATGAAAAACTGTTTTTT. This gives the protein CASRTGSRNNEKLFF.

This clone was recorded a few times. The chain combines TRBV6-5 with TRBJ2-2; D gene unclear. V lost 2 bases and J lost 6, with 10 bases in between. The V gene's germline CDR1 is MNHEY and CDR2 SVGAGI. The CDR3 runs to 14 residues. CDR3 residues: CASSYTMPAGELFF. The DNA for the CDR3 is TGTGCCAGCAGTTACACTATGCCGGCCGGGGAGCTGTTTTTT.